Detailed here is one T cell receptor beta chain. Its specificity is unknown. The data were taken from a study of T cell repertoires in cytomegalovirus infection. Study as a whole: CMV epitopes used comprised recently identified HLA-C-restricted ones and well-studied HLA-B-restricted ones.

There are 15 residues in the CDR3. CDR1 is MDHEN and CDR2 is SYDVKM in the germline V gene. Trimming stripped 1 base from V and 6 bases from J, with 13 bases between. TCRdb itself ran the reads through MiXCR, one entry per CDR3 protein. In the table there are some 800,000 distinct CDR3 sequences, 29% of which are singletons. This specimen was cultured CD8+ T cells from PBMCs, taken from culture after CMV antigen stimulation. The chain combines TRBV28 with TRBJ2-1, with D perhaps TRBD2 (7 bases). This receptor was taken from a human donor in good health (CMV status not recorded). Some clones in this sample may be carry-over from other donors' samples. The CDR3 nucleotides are TGTGCCAGCAGTTTATTGGCGGGGGCAACCAATGAGCAGTTCTTC. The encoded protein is CASSLLAGATNEQFF.